The next 18 T cell receptor beta chains were all read from a single sample in a study of patients and donors after allogeneic stem cell transplantation. TCRdb redid the calling of the RT-PCR reads with MiXCR, one entry per CDR3 protein. The table shows 200,000 to 250,000 distinct CDR3 sequences, with 13% to 15% occurring only once. Input material: blood, either unsorted or a sorted T cell fraction (not recorded which). The origin of the receptors is a human donor who was either an allogeneic HSCT recipient or a stem cell or donor lymphocyte infusion donor (not recorded which). It is not recorded whose cells these are; they may come from a transplant donor.

The chain is built from TRBV9 and TRBJ1-6; 8 bases align to TRBD1. Germline-derived CDR1 and CDR2 are SGDLS and YYNGEE. The CDR3 consists of 17 residues. With 3 bases clipped from V and 6 bases from J, the junction kept 11 bases outside the gene matches. This chain's CDR3 is CASSASPTGESNSPLHF. Here the CDR3 DNA reads TGTGCCAGCAGCGCGTCACCGACAGGGGAGTCTAATTCACCCCTCCACTTT.

DNA for the CDR3: TGTGCCAGCAGCGCTACGAGGGCGGGCGGGGAGCTGTTTTTT. It specifies CASSATRAGGELFF. This chain joins TRBV7-2 and TRBJ2-2; D perhaps matches TRBD2 (5 bases). Germline values: CDR1 SGHTA, CDR2 FQGNSA. The CDR3 has 14 amino acids. The V end was cut by 5 bases, the J end by 7 bases, with 14 bases between.

In its sample, this clonotype was seen a few times. The rearrangement joins TRBV5-6 to TRBJ2-1; 8 bases are shared with TRBD1. The trim removed 4 bases at V and 5 bases at J, leaving 14 bases unmatched. Germline V CDR1 and CDR2: SGHDT, YYEEEE. This CDR3 is built from 17 residues. CDR3 loop: CASSLPGTGNLNNEQFF. CDR3 DNA: TGTGCCAGCAGCCTCCCCGGGACAGGAAACCTTAACAATGAGCAGTTCTTC.

This clonotype has just a few counts. This may be a read error, as it is one base from a much larger clone. This chain connects TRBV5-4 to TRBJ2-7; no definite D call. The CDR3 sequence is 12 residues long. The V and J ends lost 2 bases and 2 bases respectively, with 5 bases between them. The germline CDR1 and CDR2 sequences are SGHNT and YYREEE (reference sequence). CDR3 DNA sequence: TGTGCCAGCAGCTTCACCACCTACGAGCAGTACTTC. Its translation is CASSFTTYEQYF.

This clonotype was observed at least ten times. This chain uses TRBV4-2 with TRBJ2-2; TRBD2 aligns across 8 bases. The length of the CDR3 is 16 residues. Germline V gene data show CDR1 as LGHNA and CDR2 as YNFKEQ. With V trimmed by 1 base and J by 5 bases, 6 bases remained unmatched. The CDR3 region is CASSQGAGERTGELFF. CDR3 in DNA: TGTGCCAGCAGCCAAGGAGCGGGAGAAAGGACCGGGGAGCTGTTTTTT.

This clonotype was observed a few times. The chain combines TRBV5-1 with TRBJ2-2; D gene unclear. The V gene lost 1 base and the J gene lost 4 bases, with 11 bases spanning the gap. The CDR3 length is 15 residues. Germline V gene data show CDR1 as SGHRS and CDR2 as YFSETQ. CDR3 nucleotide sequence: TGCGCCAGCAGCTTGTCGCCGGCTGGCACCGGGGAGCTGTTTTTT. This encodes CASSLSPAGTGELFF. Combining the CDR3 with reference TRBV5-1 and TRBJ2-2 gives the whole variable domain KAGVTQTPRYLIKTRGQQVTLSCSPISGHRSVSWYQQTPGQGLQFLFEYFSETQRNKGNFPGRFSGRQFSNSRSEMNVSTLELGDSALYLCASSLSPAGTGELFFGEGSRLTVL.

The table lists this clonotype with many counts. The V gene is TRBV20-1, the J gene TRBJ2-5; D not resolved. The ends were cut back, 7 bases at V and 1 base at J, with 7 bases in the middle. CDR3 length: 11 amino acids. CDR1 is DFQATT, CDR2 SNEGSKA, per germline (reference sequence). DNA of the CDR3: TGCAGTGTTGGGGTCCAAGAGACCCAGTACTTC. Protein product: CSVGVQETQYF.

This chain joins TRBV19 and TRBJ1-1; 9 bases align to TRBD1. The trim removed 8 bases at V and 5 bases at J, leaving 9 bases unmatched. CDR3 size: 14 residues. Germline CDR1 is LNHDA and CDR2 is SQIVND (reference sequence). CDR3 nucleotide sequence: TGTGCCAGTCGCGGACAGGGGCACATGACTGAAGCTTTCTTT. The encoded protein is CASRGQGHMTEAFF.

CDR3 sequence: CASSPGGGAYGYTF. CDR3 nucleotide sequence: TGTGCCAGCAGCCCCGGGGGGGGGGCATATGGCTACACCTTC. The chain carries TRBV7-2 and TRBJ1-2; the D gene is possibly TRBD1 (6 bases). Trimming removed 5 bases at V and 5 bases at J, with 15 bases between. From germline, CDR1 is SGHTA and CDR2 FQGNSA. This CDR3 spans 14 amino acids. Combining the CDR3 with reference TRBV7-2 and TRBJ1-2 gives the whole variable domain GAGVSQSPSNKVTEKGKDVELRCDPISGHTALYWYRQSLGQGLEFLIYFQGNSAPDKSGLPSDRFSAERTGGSVSTLTIQRTQQEDSAVYLCASSPGGGAYGYTFGSGTRLTVV.

This clonotype was seen more than once but under ten times. This chain connects TRBV7-9 to TRBJ2-5; D is perhaps TRBD2 (7 bases). Trimming stripped 5 bases from V and 5 bases from J, with 21 bases between. The CDR3 spans 16 residues. The V gene's germline CDR1 is SEHNR and CDR2 FQNEAQ (reference sequence). CDR3 sequence: CASSPPWRGLLETQYF. In DNA, the CDR3 is TGTGCCAGCAGCCCTCCCTGGCGGGGGCTCCTGGAGACCCAGTACTTC.

The gene calls are TRBV4-1 and TRBJ1-1; TRBD1 agrees at 9 bases. This CDR3 comprises 16 residues. The V gene end was trimmed by 0 bases and the J gene end by 3 bases; junction bases not matched to a gene: 5. Per the germline V gene, CDR1 is MGHRA and CDR2 is YSYEKL. In DNA form, the CDR3 reads TGCGCCAGCAGCCAAGATATGAACAGGGGGCACACTGAAGCTTTCTTT. This gives the protein CASSQDMNRGHTEAFF.

This clonotype occurred a few times. The V call is TRBV29-1, the J call TRBJ1-2; D might be TRBD1 (5 bases). CDR1 and CDR2 from the germline V gene are SQVTM and ANQGSEA. The CDR3 has 13 amino acids. Trimming took off 4 bases at V and 5 bases at J, with 14 bases between the two ends. The CDR3: CSVAGQGSYGYTF. In DNA form, the CDR3 reads TGCAGCGTTGCCGGGCAGGGTTCATATGGCTACACCTTC.

This clonotype was seen ten or more times. This rearrangement joins TRBV6-5 to TRBJ2-5; D is ambiguous. The CDR3 totals 15 residues. The germline CDR1 and CDR2 sequences are MNHEY and SVGAGI. Trimming cost V 1 base and J 0 bases, with 9 bases left between them. The CDR3 region is CASSYFLQNQETQYF. Here the CDR3 DNA reads TGTGCCAGCAGTTACTTTCTACAGAACCAAGAGACCCAGTACTTC.

V and J are TRBV20-1 and TRBJ2-3; D is perhaps TRBD2 (6 bases). Germline V CDR1 and CDR2: DFQATT, SNEGSKA (reference sequence). The CDR3 length is 15 residues. V dropped 0 bases and J dropped 0 bases, with 10 bases sitting between them. The CDR3 coding sequence is TGCAGTGCTAGAGAAGGCGGGACGAGCACAGATACGCAGTATTTT. This sequence encodes CSAREGGTSTDTQYF.

The gene calls are TRBV6-1 and TRBJ1-5; D gene unclear. V was trimmed by 4 bases and J by 5 bases, leaving 15 bases between them. CDR1 MNHNS and CDR2 SASEGT come from the germline V gene. This CDR3 is 15 amino acids long. CDR3 coding DNA: TGTGCCAGCAGTGGGTCGTTCGGGTCCCATCAGCCCCAGCATTTT. It is translated as CASSGSFGSHQPQHF.

On this clonotype: A single base separates this from a much larger clone, so it may be a read error. Likely a read error: the CDR3 ends without its conserved phenylalanine or tryptophan. The rearrangement uses TRBV28 and TRBJ1-1; D is ambiguous. Germline values: CDR1 MDHEN, CDR2 SYDVKM. CDR3 length: 15 amino acids. The V and J ends lost 3 bases and 4 bases respectively, with 15 bases between them. CDR3 bases: TGTGCCAGCAGTTTCACCCAGGTTGGGAGCACTGAAGCTTTCTAT. Its translation is CASSFTQVGSTEAFY.

This clonotype was recorded a few times. The chain links TRBV4-3 to TRBJ2-7, with D possibly matching TRBD1 (5 bases). Germline values: CDR1 LGHNA, CDR2 YSLEER. This CDR3 comprises 15 residues. V was trimmed by 0 bases and J by 5 bases, leaving 14 bases between them. CDR3 bases: TGCGCCAGCAGCCAAGAGTCAGGGTACGCCCACGAGCAGTACTTC. Its protein product is CASSQESGYAHEQYF.

V and J are TRBV9 and TRBJ2-2, with 10 bases lining up with TRBD2. Trimming took 0 bases from V and 4 from J; bases not matched to a gene: 3. In germline, CDR1 is SGDLS, CDR2 YYNGEE. The CDR3 runs to 16 residues. The DNA for the CDR3 is TGTGCCAGCAGCGTAGGACTAGCGGGTGGCACCGGGGAGCTGTTTTTT. It encodes CASSVGLAGGTGELFF.